The sequence of this TCR beta chain was determined in a study of blood T cell repertoires in COVID-19. Study details: Sites across the United States, Italy and Spain contributed samples from acute and convalescent COVID-19.

The CDR3 extends over 13 amino acids. Trimming pared 4 bases from V and 12 bases from J, leaving 16 bases between. The germline gives CDR1 SEHNR, CDR2 FQNEAQ (reference sequence). Only in-frame clones appear in the TCRdb table, and some are missing; sequencing was by immunoSEQ multiplex PCR. The data hold 75,000 to 95,000 clones, with 75% to 90% observed a single time. The chain carries TRBV7-9 and TRBJ2-1; TRBD2 might be the D (5 bases). The source is a human donor in a cohort sampled during active COVID-19. The specimen was peripheral blood. The CDR3 coding sequence is TGTGCCAGCAGCTCAAGCGAGCGGATCGGGCAGTTCTTC. Translating it yields CASSSSERIGQFF.